This note documents a single T cell receptor beta chain sequence. The antigen remains unidentified. The data derive from a study of T cell responses to AZD1222 COVID-19 vaccine. General study points: Clonal diversity was possibly underestimated, and white British individuals and females predominated among donors. The study found Spike-specific TCR breadth and depth rose after two AZD1222 doses. Along spike, vaccine-associated CD4 TCRs were found throughout, with dominance at 160-218 and 743-854.

This table comes from immunoSEQ multiplex PCR, and its TCRdb copy is limited to in-frame clones, with some not included. The table lists 80,000 to 100,000 clones, over 75% of them singletons. Sequenced here: peripheral blood, sampled 28 days after the second AZD1222 dose. The receptor was derived from an adult who received the AZD1222 COVID-19 vaccine.

The CDR3 is CASSLRGDRSYEQYF. CDR3 in DNA: TGTGCCAGCAGTTTACGAGGGGACAGGTCCTACGAGCAGTACTTC. This rearrangement joins TRBV27 to TRBJ2-7, with TRBD1 matching 8 bases. From germline, CDR1 is MNHEY and CDR2 SMNVEV (reference sequence). V was clipped by 2 bases and J by 1 base; unmatched bases: 4. The CDR3 sequence is 15 residues long.